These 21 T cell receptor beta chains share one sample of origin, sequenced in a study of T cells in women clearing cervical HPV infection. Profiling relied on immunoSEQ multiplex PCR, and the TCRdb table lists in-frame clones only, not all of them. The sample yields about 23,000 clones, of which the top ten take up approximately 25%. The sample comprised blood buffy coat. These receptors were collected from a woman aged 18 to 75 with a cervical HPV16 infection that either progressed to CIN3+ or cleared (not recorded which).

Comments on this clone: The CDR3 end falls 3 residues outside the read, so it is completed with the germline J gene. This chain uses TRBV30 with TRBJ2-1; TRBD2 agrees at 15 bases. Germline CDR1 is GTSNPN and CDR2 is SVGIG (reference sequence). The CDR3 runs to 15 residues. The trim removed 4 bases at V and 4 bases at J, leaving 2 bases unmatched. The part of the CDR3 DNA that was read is TGTGCCTGGATTGGGACTAGCGGGAGGTACAATGAG. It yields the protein CAWIGTSGRYNE. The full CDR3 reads CAWIGTSGRYNEQFF.

The CDR3 DNA, read in part, is TGCAGTGCTAGACAAACCGGGACTAGCGGGGGGGCCTGGGACACCGGGGAG. Translating gives CSARQTGTSGGAWDTGE. The CDR3 as a whole reads CSARQTGTSGGAWDTGELFF. The genes are TRBV20-1 and TRBJ2-2, with TRBD2 matching over 16 bases. The missing CDR3 end, 3 residues past where the read stops, is filled in from the germline J gene. V was clipped by 2 bases and J by 3 bases; unmatched bases: 12. Germline V CDR1 and CDR2: DFQATT, SNEGSKA (reference sequence). The CDR3 extends over 20 amino acids.

The covered CDR3 bases are TGCGCCAGCGGCGGGCTCCGCACAGATACG. Its translation: CASGGLRTDT. The CDR3, in full, reads CASGGLRTDTQYF. V usage is TRBV4-1 and J usage is TRBJ2-3; D is possibly TRBD2 (5 bases). The read gets to within 3 residues of the CDR3 end, and the germline J gene fills in the rest. The ends were cut back, 8 bases at V and 1 base at J, with 10 bases in the middle. The CDR3 has 13 residues. CDR1 is MGHRA and CDR2 is YSYEKL in the germline V gene.

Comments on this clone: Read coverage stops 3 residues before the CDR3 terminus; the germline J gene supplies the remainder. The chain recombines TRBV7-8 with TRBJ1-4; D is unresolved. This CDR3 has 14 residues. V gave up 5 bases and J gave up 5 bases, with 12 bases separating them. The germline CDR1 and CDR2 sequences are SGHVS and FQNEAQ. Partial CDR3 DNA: TGTGCCAGCAGCGCAATACACGCCAATGAAAAA. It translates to CASSAIHANEK. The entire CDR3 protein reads CASSAIHANEKLFF.

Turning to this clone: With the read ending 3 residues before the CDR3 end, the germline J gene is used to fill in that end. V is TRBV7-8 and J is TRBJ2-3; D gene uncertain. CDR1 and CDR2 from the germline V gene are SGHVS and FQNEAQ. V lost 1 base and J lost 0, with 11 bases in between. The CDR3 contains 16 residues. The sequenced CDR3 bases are TGTGCCAGCAGCTTAGACAGACGACATAGCACAGATACG. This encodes CASSLDRRHSTDT. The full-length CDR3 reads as CASSLDRRHSTDTQYF.

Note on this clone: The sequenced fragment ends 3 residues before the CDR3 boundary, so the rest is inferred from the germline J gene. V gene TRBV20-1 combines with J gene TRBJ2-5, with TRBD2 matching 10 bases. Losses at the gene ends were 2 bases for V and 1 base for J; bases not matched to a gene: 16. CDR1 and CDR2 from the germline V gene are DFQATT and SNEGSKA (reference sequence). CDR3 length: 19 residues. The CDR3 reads CSARRILAGPVNVQETQYF. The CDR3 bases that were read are TGCAGTGCTAGAAGGATACTAGCGGGGCCTGTGAACGTCCAAGAGACC.

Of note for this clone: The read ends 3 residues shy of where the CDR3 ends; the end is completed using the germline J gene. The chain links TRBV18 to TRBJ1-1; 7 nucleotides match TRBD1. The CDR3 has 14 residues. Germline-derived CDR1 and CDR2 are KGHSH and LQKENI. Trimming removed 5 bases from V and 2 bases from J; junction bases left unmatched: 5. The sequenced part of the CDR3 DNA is TGTGCCAGCTCAGTGGGGACAGCAAACACTGAA. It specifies CASSVGTANTE. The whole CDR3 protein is CASSVGTANTEAFF. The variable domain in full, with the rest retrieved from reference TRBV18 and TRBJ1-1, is NAGVMQNPRHLVRRRGQEARLRCSPMKGHSHVYWYRQLPEEGLKFMVYLQKENIIDESGMPKERFSAEFPKEGPSILRIQQVVRGDSAAYFCASSVGTANTEAFFGQGTRLTVV.

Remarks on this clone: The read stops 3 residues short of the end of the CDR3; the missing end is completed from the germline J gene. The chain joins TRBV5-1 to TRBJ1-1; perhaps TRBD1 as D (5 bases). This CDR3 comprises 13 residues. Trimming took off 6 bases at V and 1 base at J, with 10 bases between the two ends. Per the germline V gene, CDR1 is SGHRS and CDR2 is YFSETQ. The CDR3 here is CASKVDRNTEAFF. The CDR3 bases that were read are TGCGCCAGCAAAGTTGACAGGAACACTGAA.

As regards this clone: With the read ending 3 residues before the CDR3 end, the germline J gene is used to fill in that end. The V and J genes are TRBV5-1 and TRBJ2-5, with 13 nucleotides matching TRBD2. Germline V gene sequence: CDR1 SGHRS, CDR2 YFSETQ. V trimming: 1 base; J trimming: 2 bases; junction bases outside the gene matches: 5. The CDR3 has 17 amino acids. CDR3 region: CASSLPGTSGTQETQYF. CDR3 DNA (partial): TGCGCCAGCAGCTTGCCTGGGACTAGCGGGACTCAAGAGACC.

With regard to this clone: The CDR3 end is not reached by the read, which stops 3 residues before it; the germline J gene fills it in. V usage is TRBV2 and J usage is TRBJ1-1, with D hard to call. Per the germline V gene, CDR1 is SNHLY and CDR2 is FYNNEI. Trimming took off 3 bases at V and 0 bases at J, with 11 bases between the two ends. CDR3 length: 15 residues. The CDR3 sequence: CASSETSLMNTEAFF. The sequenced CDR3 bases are TGTGCCAGCAGTGAGACAAGCCTAATGAACACTGAA.

The CDR3 loop reads CASSHGLANNNEQFF. Partial CDR3 DNA: TGTGCCAGCAGCCACGGACTAGCGAATAACAATGAG. The rearrangement joins TRBV7-2 to TRBJ2-1; the match to TRBD2 covers 9 bases. Read data end 3 residues before the CDR3 end; the end is taken from the germline J gene. Germline lookup yields CDR1 SGHTA and CDR2 FQGNSA. Losses at the gene ends were 5 bases for V and 5 bases for J; bases not matched to a gene: 7. This CDR3 contains 15 residues.

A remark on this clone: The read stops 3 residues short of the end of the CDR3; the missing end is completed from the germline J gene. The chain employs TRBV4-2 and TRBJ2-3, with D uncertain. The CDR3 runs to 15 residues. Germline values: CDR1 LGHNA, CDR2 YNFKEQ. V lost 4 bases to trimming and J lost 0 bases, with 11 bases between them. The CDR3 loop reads CASSRAFSSTDTQYF. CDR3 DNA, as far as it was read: TGTGCCAGCAGCCGGGCTTTCTCTAGCACAGATACG.

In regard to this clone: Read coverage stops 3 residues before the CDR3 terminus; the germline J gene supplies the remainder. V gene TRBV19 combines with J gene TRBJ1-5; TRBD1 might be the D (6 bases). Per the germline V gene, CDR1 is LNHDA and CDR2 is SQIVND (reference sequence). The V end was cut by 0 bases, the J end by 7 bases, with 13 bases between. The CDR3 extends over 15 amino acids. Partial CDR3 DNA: TGTGCCAGTAGTATAGAGACAGGTCGAGGGCAGCCC. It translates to CASSIETGRGQP. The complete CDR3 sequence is CASSIETGRGQPQHF.

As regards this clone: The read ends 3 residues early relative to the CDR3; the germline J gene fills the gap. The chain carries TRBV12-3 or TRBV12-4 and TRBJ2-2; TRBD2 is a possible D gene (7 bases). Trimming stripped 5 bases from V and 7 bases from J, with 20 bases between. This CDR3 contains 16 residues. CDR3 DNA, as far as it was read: TGTGCCAGCAGTCCCCACCTGGGGGGGGCGGTCGGGGAG. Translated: CASSPHLGGAVGE. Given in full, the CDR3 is CASSPHLGGAVGELFF.

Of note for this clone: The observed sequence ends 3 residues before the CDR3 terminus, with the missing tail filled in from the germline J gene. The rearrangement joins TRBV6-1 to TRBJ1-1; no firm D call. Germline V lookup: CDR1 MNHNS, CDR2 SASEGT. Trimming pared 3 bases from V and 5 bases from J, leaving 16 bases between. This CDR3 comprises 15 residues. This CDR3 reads CASSDVSGVWTEAFF. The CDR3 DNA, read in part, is TGTGCCAGCAGTGATGTTTCCGGGGTATGGACTGAA.

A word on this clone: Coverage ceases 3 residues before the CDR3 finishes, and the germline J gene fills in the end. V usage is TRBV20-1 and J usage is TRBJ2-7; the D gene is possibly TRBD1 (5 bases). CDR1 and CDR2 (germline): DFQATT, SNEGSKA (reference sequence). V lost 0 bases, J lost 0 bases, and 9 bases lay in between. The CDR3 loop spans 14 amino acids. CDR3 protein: CSARDRESSYEQYF. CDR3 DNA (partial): TGCAGTGCTAGAGACAGGGAAAGCTCCTACGAG.

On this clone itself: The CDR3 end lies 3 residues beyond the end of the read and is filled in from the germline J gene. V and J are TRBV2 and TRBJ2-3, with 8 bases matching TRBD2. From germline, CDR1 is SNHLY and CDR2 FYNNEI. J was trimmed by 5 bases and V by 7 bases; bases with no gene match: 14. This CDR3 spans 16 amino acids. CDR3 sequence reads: CASTPEWREVLDTQYF. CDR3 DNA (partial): TGTGCCAGCACCCCGGAGTGGCGGGAGGTTTTAGATACG.

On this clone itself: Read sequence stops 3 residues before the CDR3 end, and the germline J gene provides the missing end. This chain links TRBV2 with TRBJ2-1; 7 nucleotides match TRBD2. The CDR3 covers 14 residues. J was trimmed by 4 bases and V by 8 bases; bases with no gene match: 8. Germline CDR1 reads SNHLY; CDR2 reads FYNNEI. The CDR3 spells CASEGRALYNEQFF. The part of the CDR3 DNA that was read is TGTGCCAGCGAGGGGAGGGCCTTATACAATGAG. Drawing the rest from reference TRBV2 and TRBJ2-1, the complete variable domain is EPEVTQTPSHQVTQMGQEVILRCVPISNHLYFYWYRQILGQKVEFLVSFYNNEISEKSEIFDDQFSVERPDGSNFTLKIRSTKLEDSAMYFCASEGRALYNEQFFGPGTRLTVL.

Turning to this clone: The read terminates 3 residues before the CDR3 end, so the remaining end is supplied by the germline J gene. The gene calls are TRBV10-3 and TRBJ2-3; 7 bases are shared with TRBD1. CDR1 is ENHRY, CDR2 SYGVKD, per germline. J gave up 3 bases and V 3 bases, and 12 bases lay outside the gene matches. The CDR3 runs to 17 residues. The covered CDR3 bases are TGTGCCATCAGTGATACGAAGGCAGGGGGTTCGACAGATACG. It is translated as CAISDTKAGGSTDT. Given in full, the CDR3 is CAISDTKAGGSTDTQYF.

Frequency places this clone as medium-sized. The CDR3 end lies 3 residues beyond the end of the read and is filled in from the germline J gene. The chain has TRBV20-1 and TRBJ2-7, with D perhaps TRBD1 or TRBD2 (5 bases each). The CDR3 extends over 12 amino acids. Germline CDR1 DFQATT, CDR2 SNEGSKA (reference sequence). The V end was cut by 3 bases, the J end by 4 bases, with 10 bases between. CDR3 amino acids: CSASVREYEQYF. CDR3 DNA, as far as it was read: TGCAGTGCTAGCGTCAGGGAGTACGAG.

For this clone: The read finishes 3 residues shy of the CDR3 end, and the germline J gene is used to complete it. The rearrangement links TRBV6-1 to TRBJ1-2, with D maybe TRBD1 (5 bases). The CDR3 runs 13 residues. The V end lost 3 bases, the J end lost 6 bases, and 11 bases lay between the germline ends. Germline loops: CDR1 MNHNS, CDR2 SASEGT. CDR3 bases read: TGTGCCAGCAGTGACAGGGAGTCCCATGGC. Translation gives CASSDRESHG. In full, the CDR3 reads CASSDRESHGYTF.